The T cell receptor (beta chain) under discussion was sequenced for a study of breast tumors, draining lymph nodes, adjacent tissues. Study results and limitations: Tumors had less TCR diversity than lymph nodes, more than nontumor tissue.

Ten or more counts support this clonotype. The antigen is unknown. TCRdb independently ran MiXCR on the multiplex PCR reads; one entry per CDR3 protein. Here the sample spans about 220,000 distinct CDR3 sequences, under 40% being singletons. Samples came from axillary lymph nodes draining the breast cancer. This CDR3 is built from 16 residues. Germline V gene data show CDR1 as LGHNA and CDR2 as YNFKEQ. Unmatched junction bases numbered 6, after V lost 0 bases and J lost 7 bases. The rearrangement joins TRBV4-2 to TRBJ2-2, with 9 bases identical to TRBD1. The sample was axillary lymph node tissue. This TCR derives from a female donor with breast cancer. Some clones in this sample may be carry-over from other donors' samples. CDR3 residues: CASSQDPQGASGELFF. CDR3 sequence (DNA): TGTGCCAGCAGCCAAGATCCACAGGGGGCGAGCGGGGAGCTGTTTTTT.